The 22 T cell receptor beta chains reported below all come from one sample, sequenced in a study of memory CD4+ T cells and cytomegalovirus serostatus. The method was immunoSEQ multiplex PCR; TCRdb's version includes in-frame clones alone and lacks a portion of them. The sample contains about 52,000 clones, over 60% of which appear only once. The sort gate was single viable CD3+CD4+CD8-CD45RO+ cells for memory CD4+ T cells. The sample consisted of memory CD4+ T cells from blood. These receptors all stem from an adult in good health and CMV-seropositive.

The chain combines TRBV19 with TRBJ2-7; D uncertain. Germline-derived CDR1 and CDR2 are LNHDA and SQIVND (reference sequence). Trimming took off 2 bases at V and 1 base at J, with 9 bases between the two ends. CDR3 length equals 14 residues. CDR3 sequence (DNA): TGTGCCAGTAGTATAAACAGACTGTCCTACGAGCAGTACTTC. The encoded protein is CASSINRLSYEQYF. The whole variable domain, filled in from reference TRBV19 and TRBJ2-7, reads DGGITQSPKYLFRKEGQNVTLSCEQNLNHDAMYWYRQDPGQGLRLIYYSQIVNDFQKGDIAEGYSVSREKKESFPLTVTSAQKNPTAFYLCASSINRLSYEQYFGPGTRLTVT.

The J gene is TRBJ1-2, the V gene TRBV19, with 11 bases identical to TRBD1. V was pared by 5 bases and J by 8 bases, with 4 bases of the junction left unmatched. CDR3 size: 13 residues. Germline CDR1 and CDR2: LNHDA and SQIVND (reference sequence). The CDR3 DNA reads as TGTGCCAGTAGTCGGGGACAGGGGGACGGCTACACCTTC. Residues: CASSRGQGDGYTF.

This chain connects TRBV7-6 to TRBJ2-3, with 12 nucleotides matching TRBD1. Germline assignment: CDR1 SGHVS and CDR2 FNYEAQ. Trimming took 1 base from V and 5 from J; bases not matched to a gene: 10. This CDR3 has 18 residues. CDR3 bases: TGTGCCAGCAGCTTAGGCATACCGGGACAGGGGGCAGAAGATACGCAGTATTTT. It translates to CASSLGIPGQGAEDTQYF. Using reference TRBV7-6 and TRBJ2-3 for the parts outside the CDR3, the full variable domain is GAGVSQSPRYKVTKRGQDVALRCDPISGHVSLYWYRQALGQGPEFLTYFNYEAQQDKSGLPNDRFSAERPEGSISTLTIQRTEQRDSAMYRCASSLGIPGQGAEDTQYFGPGTRLTVL.

This clone came up a few times. The genes are TRBV6-5 and TRBJ2-7, with 7 bases that match TRBD1. Trimming cost V 3 bases and J 2 bases; bases outside gene matches: 10. Germline lookup yields CDR1 MNHEY and CDR2 SVGAGI. The CDR3 has 16 amino acids. CDR3 in amino acids: CASSYLRTGLPYEQYF. The CDR3 DNA is TGTGCCAGCAGTTATCTTCGGACAGGCCTTCCCTACGAGCAGTACTTC.

The V and J genes are TRBV6-6 and TRBJ1-1; no firm D call. Between the trimmed V and J ends, which lost 5 bases and 1 base, there was a span of 11 bases. Germline lookup yields CDR1 MNHNY and CDR2 SVGAGI (reference sequence). The CDR3 extends over 14 amino acids. The CDR3 sequence: CASSPYRANTEAFF. DNA of the CDR3: TGTGCCAGCAGTCCCTACAGAGCGAACACTGAAGCTTTCTTT.

The V call is TRBV15, the J call TRBJ2-7; no definite D call. The V gene lost 0 bases and the J gene lost 3 bases, with 12 bases spanning the gap. Germline V lookup: CDR1 LNHNV, CDR2 YYDKDF (reference sequence). The CDR3 sequence is 15 residues long. In DNA, the CDR3 is TGTGCCACCAGCAGAGATACGACCGGAGTCTACGAGCAGTACTTC. Translation gives CATSRDTTGVYEQYF.

In its sample, this clone was seen once. This rearrangement joins TRBV30 to TRBJ2-7; 11 nucleotides line up with TRBD2. The CDR3 is 16 amino acids. Germline CDR1 GTSNPN, CDR2 SVGIG (reference sequence). Losses at the gene ends were 6 bases for V and 0 bases for J; bases not matched to a gene: 10. CDR3 sequence: CACRGLADSSSYEQYF. CDR3 nucleotides: TGTGCCTGCCGGGGACTAGCGGACTCTAGCTCCTACGAGCAGTACTTC.

CDR3 bases: TGTGCCTGGAATTCTCCCGGGATCGCTTACTACGAGCAGTACTTC. Translating gives CAWNSPGIAYYEQYF. The chain couples TRBV30 to TRBJ2-7, with D possibly TRBD2 on 5 matching bases. The CDR3 covers 15 residues. The ends were cut back, 4 bases at V and 3 bases at J, with 19 bases in the middle. Germline values: CDR1 GTSNPN, CDR2 SVGIG (reference sequence).

CDR3 in amino acids: CASSSFSGSSYEQYF. CDR3 bases: TGTGCCAGCAGTTCCTTTAGCGGGAGCAGCTACGAGCAGTACTTC. J is TRBJ2-7 and V is TRBV27; 9 nucleotides match TRBD2. The CDR3 consists of 15 residues. CDR1 and CDR2 (germline): MNHEY, SMNVEV (reference sequence). Trimming at V came to 4 bases and at J to 3 bases, leaving 7 bases not matched to a gene.

This clone was counted once. The rearrangement uses TRBV10-3 and TRBJ2-7; the D is unclear. V shed 5 bases and J shed 7 bases, with 15 bases lying between them. Looked up from germline, CDR1 is ENHRY and CDR2 is SYGVKD. This CDR3 spans 13 amino acids. The DNA of the CDR3 is TGTGCCATCAGTCGCTGTGAAGCGTGTGAGCAGTACTTC. Its protein product is CAISRCEACEQYF.

The V call is TRBV14, the J call TRBJ2-7; D gene uncertain. The CDR3 totals 11 residues. V was pared by 1 base and J by 5 bases, with 3 bases between. Germline V gene sequence: CDR1 SGHDN, CDR2 FVKESK. The chain's CDR3 is CASSQVNEQYF. The CDR3 DNA reads as TGTGCCAGCAGCCAAGTGAACGAGCAGTACTTC.

The chain recombines TRBV6-1 with TRBJ2-7, with D tentatively TRBD1 (7 bases). The germline V and J ends were trimmed by 0 bases and 4 bases, with 25 bases remaining between them. The CDR3 contains 19 residues. Germline V lookup: CDR1 MNHNS, CDR2 SASEGT. DNA of the CDR3: TGTGCCAGCAGTGAAGCGCGGCTACGGCGGGACAGACCTCTATACGAGCAGTACTTC. Encoded protein: CASSEARLRRDRPLYEQYF.

Only a few counts were recorded for this clone. The chain has TRBV7-2 and TRBJ1-1; D may be TRBD1 (5 bases). V lost 4 bases and J lost 5, with 17 bases in between. The CDR3 consists of 15 residues. Germline V lookup: CDR1 SGHTA, CDR2 FQGNSA. The CDR3 region has the DNA TGTGCCAGCAGCTATCTCGGAGGCGGGGGGACTGAAGCTTTCTTT. This encodes CASSYLGGGGTEAFF.

The chain carries TRBV4-1 and TRBJ2-7, with D possibly being TRBD1 (6 bases). Germline lookup yields CDR1 MGHRA and CDR2 YSYEKL. V was clipped by 2 bases and J by 3 bases, with 8 bases between them. The CDR3 runs 13 residues. CDR3 DNA: TGCGCCAGCAGCCAACGGACAGACTACGAGCAGTACTTC. This encodes CASSQRTDYEQYF.

V usage is TRBV7-8 and J usage is TRBJ1-1; weak D call: TRBD1 (6 bases). Germline values: CDR1 SGHVS, CDR2 FQNEAQ. V lost 4 bases, J lost 1 base, and 13 bases lay in between. This CDR3 is built from 15 residues. The CDR3: CASSSTGTQNTEAFF. The CDR3, as DNA: TGTGCCAGCAGCTCTACCGGGACACAGAACACTGAAGCTTTCTTT.

A single count supports this clone. The chain carries TRBV6-6 and TRBJ2-7, with D perhaps TRBD1 or TRBD2 (5 bases each). Trimming cost V 6 bases and J 6 bases, with 18 bases left between them. Germline V lookup: CDR1 MNHNY, CDR2 SVGAGI (reference sequence). This CDR3 region has 14 residues. The DNA of the CDR3 is TGTGCCAGCAGAGTTACTACGGGGACCGGCGAGCAGTACTTC. Its translation is CASRVTTGTGEQYF.

The V gene is TRBV6-1, the J gene TRBJ2-2; 12 nucleotides line up with TRBD1. In germline, CDR1 is MNHNS, CDR2 SASEGT. The CDR3 loop spans 15 amino acids. Trimming cost V 11 bases and J 6 bases; bases outside gene matches: 10. CDR3 nucleotide sequence: TGTGCCGCAGGGACAGGGGGCAGTTTATCCGGGGAGCTGTTTTTT. Protein product: CAAGTGGSLSGELFF.

V is TRBV19 and J is TRBJ2-6; no clear D gene. Trimming removed 5 bases at V and 4 bases at J, with 12 bases between. The CDR3 has 15 amino acids. Germline loops: CDR1 LNHDA, CDR2 SQIVND (reference sequence). Here the CDR3 reads CASSQDTPGANVLTF. In DNA form, the CDR3 reads TGTGCCAGTAGTCAAGACACCCCCGGGGCCAACGTCCTGACTTTC.

J is TRBJ2-7 and V is TRBV29-1, with D possibly being TRBD2 (5 bases). Germline V lookup: CDR1 SQVTM, CDR2 ANQGSEA. V shed 7 bases and J shed 6 bases, with 16 bases lying between them. CDR3 length: 12 residues. CDR3 nucleotide sequence: TGCAGCGCCGAGGGTTTAGTCGGCGAGCAGTACTTC. It is translated as CSAEGLVGEQYF.

The chain couples TRBV9 to TRBJ1-2; D is undetermined. CDR3 size: 15 residues. V lost 3 bases and J 8 bases, leaving 20 bases between the germline ends. CDR1 SGDLS and CDR2 YYNGEE come from the germline V gene. CDR3 DNA sequence: TGTGCCAGCAGCGCCTCTCCAGACAACCTAAGGGGCTACACCTTC. Protein: CASSASPDNLRGYTF.

This chain joins TRBV28 and TRBJ1-1, with a possible D match to TRBD1 (6 bases). Germline V gene data show CDR1 as MDHEN and CDR2 as SYDVKM. V was shortened by 3 bases and J by 6 bases, with 11 bases between the two germline ends. CDR3 length: 13 residues. CDR3 sequence (DNA): TGTGCCAGCAGTTTGGACAGATTCTCTGAAGCTTTCTTT. Protein sequence: CASSLDRFSEAFF.

This chain joins TRBV6-6 and TRBJ1-5; 7 nucleotides match TRBD1. CDR3 length: 15 residues. With 4 bases clipped from V and 7 bases from J, the junction kept 10 bases outside the gene matches. CDR1 is MNHNY and CDR2 is SVGAGI in the germline V gene (reference sequence). The CDR3 coding sequence is TGTGCCAGCAGTTCGCGCCCCCAGGGGGGCCAGCCCCAGCATTTT. It yields the protein CASSSRPQGGQPQHF.